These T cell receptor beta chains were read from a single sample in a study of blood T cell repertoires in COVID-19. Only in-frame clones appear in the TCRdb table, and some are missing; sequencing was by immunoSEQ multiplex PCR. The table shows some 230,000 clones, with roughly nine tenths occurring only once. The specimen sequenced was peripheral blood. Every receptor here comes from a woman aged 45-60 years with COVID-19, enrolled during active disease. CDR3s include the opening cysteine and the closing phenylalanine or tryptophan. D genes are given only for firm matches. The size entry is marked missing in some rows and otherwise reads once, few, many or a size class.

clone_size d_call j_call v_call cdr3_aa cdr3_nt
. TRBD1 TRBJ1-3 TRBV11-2 CASSLDRGRGNTIYF TGTGCCAGCAGCTTAGACAGGGGGAGAGGAAACACCATATATTTT
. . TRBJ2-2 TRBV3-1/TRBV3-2 CASSPRGSQTGELFF TGTGCCAGCAGCCCACGGGGAAGCCAAACCGGGGAGCTGTTTTTT
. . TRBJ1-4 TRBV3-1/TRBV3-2 CASSQGGGGRNEKLFF TGTGCCAGCAGCCAAGGGGGGGGCGGAAGGAATGAAAAACTGTTTTTT
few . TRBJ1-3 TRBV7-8 CASSLPLAGLMSGNTIYF TGTGCCAGCAGCTTACCCTTGGCAGGGCTTATGTCTGGAAACACCATATATTTT
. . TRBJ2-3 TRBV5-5 CASSLIVADTQYF TGTGCCAGCAGCTTGATAGTGGCAGATACGCAGTATTTT
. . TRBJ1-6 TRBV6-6 CASSHRQDARRSRSYNSPLHF TGTGCCAGCAGTCATCGACAGGACGCCCGGAGGAGCCGGTCCTATAATTCACCCCTCCACTTT
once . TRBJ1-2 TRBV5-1 CASSLDYANYGYTF TGCGCCAGCAGCTTAGACTATGCTAACTATGGCTACACCTTC
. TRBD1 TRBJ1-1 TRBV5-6 CASSWTGQQNTEAFF TGTGCCAGCAGCTGGACGGGACAGCAGAACACTGAAGCTTTCTTT
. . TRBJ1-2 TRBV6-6 CASSYDRSYGYTF TGTGCCAGCAGTTACGACAGGTCTTATGGCTACACCTTC
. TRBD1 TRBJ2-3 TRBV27 CASSLTGARDTQYF TGTGCCAGCAGTTTAACAGGGGCCAGAGATACGCAGTATTTT
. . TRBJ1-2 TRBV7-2 CASSLEGEHYGYTF TGTGCCAGCAGCTTAGAAGGGGAACACTATGGCTACACCTTC
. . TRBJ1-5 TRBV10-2 CASSVVGGEQPQHF TGCGCCAGCAGTGTGGTAGGGGGAGAACAGCCCCAGCATTTT
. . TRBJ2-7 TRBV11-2 CASSLPTLSRGYEQYF TGTGCCAGCAGCTTGCCTACTCTTTCTAGGGGCTACGAGCAGTACTTC
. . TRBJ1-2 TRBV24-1 CATSGTSNYGYTF TGTGCCACCAGTGGGACATCAAACTATGGCTACACCTTC
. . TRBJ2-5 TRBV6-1 CASGEVGLQETQYF TGTGCCAGCGGTGAAGTGGGGCTCCAAGAGACCCAGTACTTC
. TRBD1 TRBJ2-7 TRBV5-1 CASSLQTGATYEQYF TGCGCCAGCAGCTTACAAACAGGGGCCACCTACGAGCAGTACTTC
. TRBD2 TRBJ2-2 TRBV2 CASKPLLGGGNTGELFF TGTGCCAGCAAACCCCTGCTGGGCGGGGGGAACACCGGGGAGCTGTTTTTT
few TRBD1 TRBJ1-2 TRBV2 CASRGGGYGYTF TGTGCCAGTCGAGGGGGCGGGTATGGCTACACCTTC
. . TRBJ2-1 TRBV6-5 CASSLARVVEQFF TGTGCCAGCAGTTTAGCCCGTGTTGTAGAGCAGTTCTTC
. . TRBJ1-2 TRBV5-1 CASSGEVYYGYTF TGCGCCAGCAGTGGTGAGGTCTACTATGGCTACACCTTC
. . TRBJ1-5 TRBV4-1 CASSQGALINQPQHF TGCGCCAGCAGCCAAGGGGCCCTCATCAATCAGCCCCAGCATTTT
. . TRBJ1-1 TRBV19 CASSIGAGDQAFF TGTGCCAGTAGTATTGGGGCAGGCGATCAAGCTTTCTTT
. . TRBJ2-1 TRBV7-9 CASRPKFAGGSYNEQFF TGTGCCAGCAGACCTAAATTTGCCGGGGGCTCCTACAATGAGCAGTTCTTC
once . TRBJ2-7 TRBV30 CAWSVGDSYEQYF TGTGCCTGGAGTGTGGGAGACTCCTACGAGCAGTACTTC
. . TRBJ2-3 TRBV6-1 CASSELADTQYF TGTGCCAGCAGTGAATTAGCAGATACGCAGTATTTT
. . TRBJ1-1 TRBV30 CAWWALRGAFF TGTGCCTGGTGGGCCTTACGGGGTGCTTTCTTT
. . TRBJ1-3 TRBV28 CASSLGGARNTIYF TGTGCCAGCAGTTTAGGGGGGGCAAGAAACACCATATATTTT
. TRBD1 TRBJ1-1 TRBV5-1 CASSPGQGASNTEAFF TGCGCCAGCAGCCCGGGACAGGGGGCGTCCAACACTGAAGCTTTCTTT
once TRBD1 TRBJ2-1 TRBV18 CASSSGTGENEQFF TGTGCCAGCTCATCCGGGACAGGGGAGAATGAGCAGTTCTTC
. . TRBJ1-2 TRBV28 CASSLPGNYGYTF TGTGCCAGCAGTTTACCAGGGAACTATGGCTACACCTTC
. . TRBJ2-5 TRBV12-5 CASAPSGGQETQYF TGTGCTAGTGCCCCGAGCGGAGGACAAGAGACCCAGTACTTC
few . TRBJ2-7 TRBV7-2 CASSFASLSPYEQYF TGTGCCAGCAGCTTTGCGTCCCTAAGTCCTTACGAGCAGTACTTC
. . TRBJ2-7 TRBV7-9 CASSLGTILGQYF TGTGCCAGCAGCTTAGGGACAATCCTGGGGCAGTACTTC
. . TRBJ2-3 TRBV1 CTSSQVASGGPTDTQYF TGCACCAGCAGCCAAGTAGCCAGCGGGGGGCCCACAGATACGCAGTATTTT
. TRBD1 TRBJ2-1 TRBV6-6 CASSYTGQGGEQFF TGTGCCAGCAGTTACACCGGACAGGGTGGTGAGCAGTTCTTC
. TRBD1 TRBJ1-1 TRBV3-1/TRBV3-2 CASSQTGTGRGWNTEAFF TGTGCCAGCAGCCAAACCGGGACAGGGAGGGGATGGAACACTGAAGCTTTCTTT
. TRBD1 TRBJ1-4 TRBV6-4 CASSAHRGLNEKLFF TGTGCCAGCAGTGCTCACAGGGGGTTGAACGAAAAACTGTTTTTT
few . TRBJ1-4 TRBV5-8 CASSLFGGANEKLFF TGTGCCAGCAGCTTGTTCGGAGGAGCTAATGAAAAACTGTTTTTT
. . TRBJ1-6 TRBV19 CASSPTRTDSQPLHF TGTGCCAGTAGCCCAACCCGGACAGACTCCCAACCCCTCCACTTT
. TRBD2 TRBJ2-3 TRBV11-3 CASSLWAGGSSTDTQYF TGTGCCAGCAGCTTATGGGCGGGAGGATCGAGCACAGATACGCAGTATTTT
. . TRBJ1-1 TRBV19 CASIPSGGTEAFF TGTGCCAGTATTCCTTCTGGCGGCACTGAAGCTTTCTTT
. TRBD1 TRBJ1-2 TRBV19 CASSMAGGPSNGYTF TGTGCCAGTAGTATGGCAGGGGGGCCGTCGAATGGCTACACCTTC
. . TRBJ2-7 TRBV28 CASSLNLAYPYEQYF TGTGCCAGCAGTTTAAACCTAGCGTACCCCTACGAGCAGTACTTC
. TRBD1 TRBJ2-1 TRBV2 CASSEVGAGGGFDNEQFF TGTGCCAGCAGTGAAGTTGGGGCAGGGGGCGGATTTGACAATGAGCAGTTCTTC
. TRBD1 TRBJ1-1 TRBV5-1 CASSSGTENTEAFF TGCGCCAGCAGCTCAGGGACAGAGAACACTGAAGCTTTCTTT
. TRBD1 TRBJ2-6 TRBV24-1 CATSGQGAISGANVLTF TGTGCCACCAGTGGTCAGGGGGCTATCTCTGGGGCCAACGTCCTGACTTTC
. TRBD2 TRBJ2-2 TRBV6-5 CASTPGLLNTGELFF TGTGCCAGCACTCCGGGACTATTGAACACCGGGGAGCTGTTTTTT
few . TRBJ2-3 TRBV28 CASSFRQGTQVAHTDTQYF TGTGCCAGCAGTTTCCGGCAGGGGACCCAGGTGGCCCACACAGATACGCAGTATTTT
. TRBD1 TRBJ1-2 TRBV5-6 CASSGWTGGDGYTF TGTGCCAGCAGCGGATGGACAGGGGGCGATGGCTACACCTTC
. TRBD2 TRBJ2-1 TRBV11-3 CASSLGTSGGAGNEQFF TGTGCCAGCAGCTTAGGGACTAGCGGGGGGGCAGGGAATGAGCAGTTCTTC
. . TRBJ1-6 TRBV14 CASSQELGRISPLHF TGTGCCAGCAGCCAAGAACTAGGAAGGATTTCACCCCTCCACTTT
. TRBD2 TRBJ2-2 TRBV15 CATAGGALNTGELFF TGTGCCACCGCGGGGGGGGCGCTGAACACCGGGGAGCTGTTTTTT
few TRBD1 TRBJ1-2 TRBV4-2 CASRGGASNYGYTF TGTGCCAGCCGAGGGGGCGCCAGTAACTATGGCTACACCTTC